The 5 T cell receptor beta chains below all came from one sample that was sequenced in a study of blood T cell repertoires in COVID-19. Produced via immunoSEQ multiplex PCR; TCRdb's table is partial and in-frame only. The sample yields 200,000 to 250,000 clones, around 82% seen once. Sequencing was carried out using peripheral blood. The receptors shown here come from a woman between 70 and 85 years old with acute or convalescent COVID-19.

The genes are TRBV7-9 and TRBJ1-1; D perhaps matches TRBD1 (5 bases). This CDR3 is built from 14 residues. Trimming removed 7 bases at V and 4 bases at J, with 16 bases between. Germline loops: CDR1 SEHNR, CDR2 FQNEAQ (reference sequence). CDR3 DNA sequence: TGTGCCAGCAATGCAGGAGGGGACTCCACTGAAGCTTTCTTT. Protein sequence: CASNAGGDSTEAFF.

The chain carries TRBV3-1 (or the pseudogene TRBV3-2) and TRBJ2-2; 7 bases map to TRBD2. The CDR3 totals 16 residues. J gave up 4 bases and V 1 base, and 6 bases lay outside the gene matches. Germline loops: CDR1 LGHDT, CDR2 YNNKEL (reference sequence). CDR3: CASSQVLLASTGELFF. In DNA, the CDR3 is TGTGCCAGCAGCCAAGTTTTACTAGCGAGCACCGGGGAGCTGTTTTTT.

This clone has a handful of counts. V is TRBV21-1 and J is TRBJ1-4. TRBV21-1 is reported as a pseudogene. The CDR3 runs 19 residues. CDR3 in amino acids: CASSKARDGGNATNEKLFF. CDR3 coding DNA: TGTGCCAGCAGCAAAGCGCGGGACGGGGGAAATGCAACTAATGAAAAACTGTTTTTT.

This clone was recorded a few times. The rearrangement joins TRBV6-5 to TRBJ2-1; D is perhaps TRBD2 (5 bases). V was trimmed by 11 bases and J by 6 bases, leaving 23 bases between them. Per the germline V gene, CDR1 is MNHEY and CDR2 is SVGAGI. This CDR3 region has 15 residues. CDR3 coding DNA: TGTGCCTTGCAGCCCGCTAAAGCGGAGATCAATGAGCAGTTCTTC. This translates into CALQPAKAEINEQFF.

This rearrangement joins TRBV4-1 to TRBJ2-1; 11 bases line up with TRBD2. This CDR3 has 16 residues. V lost 2 bases, J lost 6 bases, and 6 bases stayed unmatched. CDR1 is MGHRA and CDR2 is YSYEKL in the germline V gene. The CDR3 coding sequence is TGCGCCAGCAGCCAACCCGGGACTAGCGGAGCCAATGAGCAGTTCTTC. Translation: CASSQPGTSGANEQFF.